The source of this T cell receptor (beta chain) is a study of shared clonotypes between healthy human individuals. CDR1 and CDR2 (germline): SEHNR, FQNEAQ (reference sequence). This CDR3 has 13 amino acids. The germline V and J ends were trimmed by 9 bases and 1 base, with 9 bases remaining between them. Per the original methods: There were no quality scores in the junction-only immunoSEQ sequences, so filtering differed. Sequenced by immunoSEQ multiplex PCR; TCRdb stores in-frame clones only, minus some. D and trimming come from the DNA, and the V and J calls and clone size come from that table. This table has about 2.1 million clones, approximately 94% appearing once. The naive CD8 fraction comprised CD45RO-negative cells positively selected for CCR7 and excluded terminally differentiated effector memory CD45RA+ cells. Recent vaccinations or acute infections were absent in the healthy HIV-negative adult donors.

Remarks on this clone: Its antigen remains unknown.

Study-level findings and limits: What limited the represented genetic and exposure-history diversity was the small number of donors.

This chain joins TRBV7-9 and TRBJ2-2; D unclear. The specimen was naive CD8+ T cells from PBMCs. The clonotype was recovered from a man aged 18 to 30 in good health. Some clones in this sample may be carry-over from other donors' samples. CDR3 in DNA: TGTGCCAGGGGTGGGCAGAACACCGGGGAGCTGTTTTTT. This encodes CARGGQNTGELFF.